Listed here are 23 T cell receptor beta chains from one sample, sequenced in a study of technical replicates of blood from a few donors. The repertoire was sequenced with immunoSEQ multiplex PCR; TCRdb's copy has only in-frame clones and lacks some. This sample has tens of thousands of clones, with around 95% found just once. Sequences were obtained from T cells isolated from PBMCs. The receptor source for this set is a human donor in good health.

The CDR3 DNA sequence: TGTGCCAGCAGTGAATCCGACAGGGTAAACACTGAAGCTTTCTTT. It specifies CASSESDRVNTEAFF. The rearrangement joins TRBV6-1 to TRBJ1-1; 7 bases align to TRBD1. From germline, CDR1 is MNHNS and CDR2 SASEGT. V dropped 2 bases and J dropped 2; count of bases not matched to a gene: 5. The CDR3 has 15 amino acids.

The sample holds one count of this clone. This sequence joins TRBV11-2 and TRBJ1-1; maybe TRBD1 (5 bases). The CDR3 has 14 amino acids. Germline V gene sequence: CDR1 SGHAT, CDR2 FQNNGV. V gave up 3 bases and J gave up 4 bases, with 12 bases separating them. CDR3 sequence: CASSFGTGGTEAFF. DNA for the CDR3: TGTGCCAGCAGCTTCGGGACGGGAGGCACTGAAGCTTTCTTT.

The CDR3 coding sequence is TGTGCCAGCAGCCTCAGCGGTTCCTACGAGCAGTACTTC. Protein: CASSLSGSYEQYF. V gene TRBV7-2 combines with J gene TRBJ2-7; D perhaps matches TRBD2 (5 bases). This CDR3 has 13 residues. Germline assignment: CDR1 SGHTA and CDR2 FQGNSA. The germline V and J ends were trimmed by 5 bases and 1 base, with 9 bases remaining between them.

This chain joins TRBV28 and TRBJ2-7, with 7 bases fitting TRBD1. The CDR3 runs 14 residues. CDR1 MDHEN and CDR2 SYDVKM come from the germline V gene. Trimming cost V 6 bases and J 1 base; bases outside gene matches: 6. The chain's CDR3 is CASRGTARSYEQYF. CDR3 DNA: TGTGCCAGCAGGGGGACAGCTCGGTCCTACGAGCAGTACTTC.

This chain joins TRBV27 and TRBJ2-1; 12 bases map to TRBD2. CDR1 is MNHEY, CDR2 SMNVEV, per germline (reference sequence). V was pared by 8 bases and J by 0 bases, with 2 bases of the junction left unmatched. The CDR3 is 15 residues long. The CDR3 is CASLAGGSSYNEQFF. The CDR3 coding sequence is TGTGCCAGCCTAGCGGGAGGGAGCTCCTACAATGAGCAGTTCTTC.

This clone was picked up one time. The V and J genes are TRBV5-4 and TRBJ1-3; D gene ambiguous. CDR1 and CDR2 from the germline V gene are SGHNT and YYREEE (reference sequence). Deletions cut 0 bases from V and 0 bases from J, with 7 bases between. This CDR3 is 15 amino acids long. Written as DNA, the CDR3 is TGTGCCAGCAGCTTGGCCGGTAGCTCTGGAAACACCATATATTTT. Protein: CASSLAGSSGNTIYF.

This clone was seen a few times. The V and J genes are TRBV5-1 and TRBJ1-1; TRBD1 agrees at 7 bases. V shed 1 base, J shed 4 bases, and the junction held 4 bases outside the gene matches. The CDR3 runs to 14 residues. Germline assignment: CDR1 SGHRS and CDR2 YFSETQ. The CDR3 DNA follows: TGCGCCAGCAGCTTGATGACAGGGACCACTGAAGCTTTCTTT. This codes for CASSLMTGTTEAFF.

Here the CDR3 DNA reads TGTGCCAGCAGCTTTACCGGCGGGGCAAATAGGGGCTCCTACGAGCAGTACTTC. This sequence encodes CASSFTGGANRGSYEQYF. The chain uses TRBV7-2 and TRBJ2-7, with a tentative D call TRBD2 (6 bases). Trimming shortened V by 3 bases and J by 0 bases, and 21 bases separated the two germline ends. The CDR3 sequence is 18 residues long. In germline, CDR1 is SGHTA, CDR2 FQGNSA.

V and J are TRBV19 and TRBJ2-7, with D perhaps TRBD1 (5 bases). There are 13 residues in the CDR3. V lost 5 bases and J lost 2, with 10 bases in between. Germline V gene sequence: CDR1 LNHDA, CDR2 SQIVND (reference sequence). The CDR3 is CASSPTTAYEQYF. DNA for the CDR3: TGTGCCAGTAGTCCAACGACAGCCTACGAGCAGTACTTC.

In DNA form, the CDR3 reads TGTGCCAGCAGCTTAGTAATCGGAGGGTTCGGCACAGATACGCAGTATTTT. The encoded protein is CASSLVIGGFGTDTQYF. The rearrangement links TRBV7-9 to TRBJ2-3, with a tentative D call TRBD2 (6 bases). Looked up from germline, CDR1 is SEHNR and CDR2 is FQNEAQ (reference sequence). The CDR3 spans 17 residues. Trimming left V 1 base short and J 1 base short, with 15 bases between.

V usage is TRBV21-1 and J usage is TRBJ2-2; the tabulated D call, TRBD1, remains unverified against the DNA. TRBV21-1 is labeled a pseudogene. The CDR3 is 16 residues long. Here the CDR3 DNA reads TGTGCCAGCACCAAAATACTTTACAGGGAGACCGGGGAGCTGTTTTTT. Amino acid sequence: CASTKILYRETGELFF.

This clone was observed once. This chain uses TRBV7-2 with TRBJ2-7, with 8 bases lining up with TRBD1. Germline-derived CDR1 and CDR2 are SGHTA and FQGNSA. CDR3 size: 17 residues. After removal of 5 bases from V and 0 bases from J, the junction contained 12 bases not matched to a gene. CDR3 region: CASSRDRLGIGSYEQYF. CDR3 sequence (DNA): TGTGCCAGCAGCCGGGACAGGCTTGGAATTGGCTCCTACGAGCAGTACTTC.

The chain has TRBV4-1 and TRBJ2-7, with 7 bases matching TRBD1. This CDR3 spans 15 amino acids. V dropped 4 bases and J dropped 1; count of bases not matched to a gene: 7. Germline CDR1 and CDR2: MGHRA and YSYEKL. CDR3: CASSRRLTGSYEQYF. In nucleotides, the CDR3 is TGCGCCAGCAGCCGGAGATTGACAGGGTCCTACGAGCAGTACTTC.

The chain combines TRBV19 with TRBJ1-3, with D uncertain. Trimming shortened V by 7 bases and J by 0 bases, and 13 bases separated the two germline ends. Per germline, CDR1 LNHDA and CDR2 SQIVND (reference sequence). CDR3 length: 15 residues. The CDR3 sequence is CASIGGISSGNTIYF. DNA of the CDR3: TGTGCCAGTATTGGAGGGATTAGCTCTGGAAACACCATATATTTT.

The table lists this clone with a count of one. The V and J genes are TRBV13 and TRBJ1-2; TRBD1 is a possible D gene (6 bases). In germline, CDR1 is PRHDT, CDR2 FYEKMQ (reference sequence). This CDR3 contains 14 residues. The V end lost 5 bases, the J end lost 5 bases, and 15 bases lay between the germline ends. For the CDR3, the DNA is TGTGCCAGCAGCATCCTAGGACAGACTTATGGCTACACCTTC. This gives the protein CASSILGQTYGYTF.

The gene calls are TRBV2 and TRBJ1-2; 11 positions agree with TRBD1. Unmatched junction bases numbered 14, after V lost 0 bases and J lost 8 bases. Germline-derived CDR1 and CDR2 are SNHLY and FYNNEI. The CDR3 is made up of 18 amino acids. This CDR3 reads CASSEAKDRGLGVTGYTF. The CDR3 coding sequence is TGTGCCAGCAGTGAAGCGAAGGACAGGGGGCTCGGGGTAACCGGCTACACCTTC. The full variable domain, with the rest looked up from reference TRBV2 and TRBJ1-2, is EPEVTQTPSHQVTQMGQEVILRCVPISNHLYFYWYRQILGQKVEFLVSFYNNEISEKSEIFDDQFSVERPDGSNFTLKIRSTKLEDSAMYFCASSEAKDRGLGVTGYTFGSGTRLTVV.

The gene calls are TRBV7-6 and TRBJ1-5, with 9 bases lining up with TRBD1. The J segment lost 7 bases and the V segment lost 5 bases, leaving 6 bases of the junction unmatched. Germline-derived CDR1 and CDR2 are SGHVS and FNYEAQ. The CDR3 loop spans 14 amino acids. CDR3 loop: CASSLGTGFQPQHF. CDR3 sequence (DNA): TGTGCCAGCAGCCTCGGGACAGGGTTCCAGCCCCAGCATTTT. The full variable domain, in which reference TRBV7-6 and TRBJ1-5 provide the parts outside the CDR3, is GAGVSQSPRYKVTKRGQDVALRCDPISGHVSLYWYRQALGQGPEFLTYFNYEAQQDKSGLPNDRFSAERPEGSISTLTIQRTEQRDSAMYRCASSLGTGFQPQHFGDGTRLSIL.

This clone was counted once. Other DNA sequences within the sample encode an identical CDR3. The gene calls are TRBV9 and TRBJ1-2; D remains unclear. Looked up from germline, CDR1 is SGDLS and CDR2 is YYNGEE. V was trimmed by 0 bases and J by 4 bases, leaving 4 bases between them. This CDR3 is built from 12 residues. The CDR3 is CASSVDSYGYTF. CDR3 sequence (DNA): TGTGCCAGCAGCGTAGACAGCTATGGCTACACCTTC.

This clone was recorded a few times. The rearrangement uses TRBV29-1 and TRBJ1-1, with D perhaps TRBD1 (6 bases). CDR3 size: 14 residues. Germline assignment: CDR1 SQVTM and CDR2 ANQGSEA. V lost 3 bases and J 2 bases, leaving 13 bases between the germline ends. The CDR3 DNA reads as TGCAGCGTTGATTCAGGGACACTCAACACTGAAGCTTTCTTT. It codes for CSVDSGTLNTEAFF.

The V call is TRBV9, the J call TRBJ1-2; a weak D match, TRBD1 (5 bases). V lost 0 bases to trimming and J lost 7 bases, with 10 bases between them. This CDR3 has 13 residues. CDR1 and CDR2 (germline): SGDLS, YYNGEE. In DNA, the CDR3 is TGTGCCAGCAGCGTAGAACAGGCCTCTGGCTACACCTTC. It yields the protein CASSVEQASGYTF.

V and J are TRBV14 and TRBJ1-1, with 7 bases fitting TRBD1. The junction had 0 bases not matched to a gene; V was cut back by 4 bases and J by 1 base. Germline CDR1 and CDR2: SGHDN and FVKESK. This CDR3 comprises 13 residues. CDR3 sequence: CASSRQGNTEAFF. Here the CDR3 DNA reads TGTGCCAGCAGCCGACAGGGGAACACTGAAGCTTTCTTT.

This clone was seen just once. V usage is TRBV7-6 and J usage is TRBJ1-4; D is perhaps TRBD1 (5 bases). This CDR3 has 17 amino acids. Germline V gives CDR1 SGHVS, CDR2 FNYEAQ. V was pared by 1 base and J by 8 bases, with 20 bases between. The CDR3 protein is CASSLDPHGGWDEKLFF. The CDR3 DNA reads TGTGCCAGCAGCTTAGACCCCCACGGGGGGTGGGACGAAAAACTGTTTTTT.

The J gene is TRBJ1-5, the V gene TRBV30; no clear D gene. Germline CDR1 and CDR2: GTSNPN and SVGIG (reference sequence). The CDR3 contains 16 residues. Trimming removed 0 bases at V and 3 bases at J, with 15 bases between. CDR3 sequence reads: CAWSVFGAPFNQPQHF. The CDR3 DNA follows: TGTGCCTGGAGTGTCTTTGGAGCCCCCTTCAATCAGCCCCAGCATTTT.